The 27 T cell receptor beta chains below were found in one sample sequenced in a study of blood T cell repertoires in COVID-19. Libraries were prepared by immunoSEQ multiplex PCR; TCRdb keeps only in-frame clonotypes and omits some of them. The sample contains around 31,000 clones, about 86% of which appear only once. Input material: peripheral blood. These receptors were collected from a human donor with active COVID-19. The donor label of this sample is uncertain.

The chain links TRBV19 to TRBJ2-2; 12 nucleotides agree with TRBD2. Trimming at V came to 3 bases and at J to 2 bases, leaving 4 bases not matched to a gene. There are 17 residues in the CDR3. CDR1 and CDR2 from the germline V gene are LNHDA and SQIVND (reference sequence). The DNA of the CDR3 is TGTGCCAGTAGTATCGGACTAGCGGGACTAAACACCGGGGAGCTGTTTTTT. Its protein product is CASSIGLAGLNTGELFF.

This clone has a handful of counts. The chain carries TRBV10-3 and TRBJ2-1, with 11 bases fitting TRBD2. Germline V gene data show CDR1 as ENHRY and CDR2 as SYGVKD. With V trimmed by 3 bases and J by 4 bases, 2 bases remained unmatched. This CDR3 spans 15 amino acids. Here the CDR3 DNA reads TGTGCCATCAGTGATAGCGGGGGGGCTTACAATGAGCAGTTCTTC. It translates to CAISDSGGAYNEQFF.

A single count supports this clone. This rearrangement joins TRBV19 to TRBJ2-7; 9 bases map to TRBD1. Germline V gene data show CDR1 as LNHDA and CDR2 as SQIVND (reference sequence). The CDR3 runs to 16 residues. The trim removed 3 bases at V and 5 bases at J, leaving 11 bases unmatched. The CDR3 nucleotides read TGTGCCAGTAGTATTATCGGGACAGGGCAACCGCACGAGCAGTACTTC. It specifies CASSIIGTGQPHEQYF.

This clone was recorded a few times. The CDR3 DNA sequence: TGCGCCAGCAGCCGGAGCAGGGATCGCCGTGGCTACACCTTC. This codes for CASSRSRDRRGYTF. The rearrangement joins TRBV5-1 to TRBJ1-2, with D possibly TRBD1 on 5 matching bases. This CDR3 is built from 14 residues. The ends were cut back, 4 bases at V and 7 bases at J, with 17 bases in the middle. Per germline, CDR1 SGHRS and CDR2 YFSETQ.

CDR3 amino acids: CASSYGSRGFGEKLFF. CDR3 bases: TGTGCCAGCAGTTATGGCTCTCGAGGCTTCGGTGAAAAACTGTTTTTT. The rearrangement joins TRBV6-5 to TRBJ1-4; D remains ambiguous. Trimming stripped 3 bases from V and 7 bases from J, with 18 bases between. Germline CDR1 MNHEY, CDR2 SVGAGI. This CDR3 has 16 amino acids.

The chain carries TRBV3-1 (or the pseudogene TRBV3-2) and TRBJ1-5, with D hard to call. CDR3 length: 15 amino acids. Germline CDR1 is LGHDT and CDR2 is YNNKEL (reference sequence). Trimming pared 4 bases from V and 2 bases from J, leaving 12 bases between. CDR3 sequence reads: CASSPALPGNQPQHF. CDR3 DNA: TGTGCCAGCAGCCCCGCCCTCCCAGGCAATCAGCCCCAGCATTTT.

The gene calls are TRBV10-3 and TRBJ2-7; TRBD1 is a possible D gene (6 bases). Deletions cut 2 bases from V and 2 bases from J, with 10 bases between. This CDR3 contains 14 residues. CDR1 is ENHRY, CDR2 SYGVKD, per germline. CDR3 sequence (DNA): TGTGCCATCAGTGAGGCAGGGGTGGCCTACGAGCAGTACTTC. It is translated as CAISEAGVAYEQYF.

The rearrangement uses TRBV6-1 and TRBJ2-4, with D perhaps matching TRBD1 (6 bases). V lost 3 bases and J 2 bases, leaving 11 bases between the germline ends. The germline V gene has CDR1 MNHNS and CDR2 SASEGT. The CDR3 extends over 15 amino acids. DNA for the CDR3: TGTGCCAGCAGTGAGTCAGGACAGTCCAAAAACATTCAGTACTTC. Its translation: CASSESGQSKNIQYF.

This clone was detected once. This sequence joins TRBV12-5 and TRBJ2-7, with D possibly TRBD2 on 5 matching bases. The V end was cut by 2 bases, the J end by 3 bases, with 14 bases between. The CDR3 is made up of 15 amino acids. Germline-derived CDR1 and CDR2 are LGHNT and FRNRAP. CDR3 nucleotide sequence: TGTGCTAGTGGTTTGCCCTCGGGGTTTTTCTACGAGCAGTACTTC. It codes for CASGLPSGFFYEQYF.

V gene TRBV6-5 combines with J gene TRBJ2-3; TRBD2 might be the D (5 bases). The CDR3 covers 13 residues. From germline, CDR1 is MNHEY and CDR2 SVGAGI. V was pared by 8 bases and J by 1 base, with 10 bases between. DNA for the CDR3: TGTGCCAGCGGATCCGGGGGCACAGATACGCAGTATTTT. Protein product: CASGSGGTDTQYF.

The chain has TRBV30 and TRBJ2-1, with 12 bases that match TRBD2. The CDR3 loop spans 20 amino acids. Per the germline V gene, CDR1 is GTSNPN and CDR2 is SVGIG (reference sequence). Unmatched junction bases numbered 14, after V lost 0 bases and J lost 2 bases. CDR3 bases: TGTGCCTGGAGTGTTCCCAAACTCCGACTAGCGGGAGTTCCCTACAATGAGCAGTTCTTC. It encodes CAWSVPKLRLAGVPYNEQFF.

This rearrangement joins TRBV28 to TRBJ2-7; D might be TRBD1 (5 bases). The CDR3 has 14 amino acids. In germline, CDR1 is MDHEN, CDR2 SYDVKM. V shed 3 bases and J shed 6 bases, with 15 bases lying between them. CDR3 nucleotides: TGTGCCAGCAGTTTCCAATCAGGGTCGGGCGAGCAGTACTTC. Translated, it gives CASSFQSGSGEQYF.

The gene calls are TRBV18 and TRBJ1-5; no reliable D call. Germline V gene data show CDR1 as KGHSH and CDR2 as LQKENI. V lost 3 bases, J lost 1 base, and 13 bases lay in between. The CDR3 has 16 amino acids. DNA of the CDR3: TGTGCCAGCTCACCTATTCCGGGAGACAGCAATCAGCCCCAGCATTTT. Translation gives CASSPIPGDSNQPQHF.

V usage is TRBV19 and J usage is TRBJ2-7; the match to TRBD2 covers 8 bases. The J segment lost 4 bases and the V segment lost 3 bases, leaving 8 bases of the junction unmatched. CDR3 length: 15 amino acids. Per the germline V gene, CDR1 is LNHDA and CDR2 is SQIVND (reference sequence). Here the CDR3 reads CASSIGLLAVYEQYF. In DNA form, the CDR3 reads TGTGCCAGTAGTATCGGCCTACTAGCGGTGTACGAGCAGTACTTC.

CDR3 sequence reads: CASTGTDRVAEAFF. The CDR3 DNA reads as TGTGCCAGCACCGGGACCGACAGGGTCGCTGAAGCTTTCTTT. The rearrangement joins TRBV3-1 (or the pseudogene TRBV3-2) to TRBJ1-1; 7 bases are shared with TRBD1. Germline V gene lookup returns CDR1 LGHDT and CDR2 YNNKEL (reference sequence). The CDR3 is 14 amino acids. Trimming cost V 7 bases and J 6 bases; bases outside gene matches: 11.

V gene TRBV5-1 combines with J gene TRBJ2-7; 12 nucleotides match TRBD1. The junction had 5 bases not matched to a gene; V was cut back by 4 bases and J by 3 bases. The CDR3 consists of 15 residues. Germline CDR1 reads SGHRS; CDR2 reads YFSETQ. CDR3 sequence reads: CASSRGTGGFYEQYF. The CDR3 DNA reads TGCGCCAGCAGCCGCGGGACAGGGGGCTTCTACGAGCAGTACTTC.

The V call is TRBV28, the J call TRBJ1-2; D is undetermined. The V gene's germline CDR1 is MDHEN and CDR2 SYDVKM. Trimming cost V 5 bases and J 4 bases, with 14 bases left between them. The CDR3 has 14 residues. The DNA for the CDR3 is TGTGCCAGCAGTGAAGGCGGGGTAGGCTATGGCTACACCTTC. Protein sequence: CASSEGGVGYGYTF.

The chain couples TRBV3-1 (or the pseudogene TRBV3-2) to TRBJ2-1; unclear D gene. The ends were cut back, 5 bases at V and 6 bases at J, with 11 bases in the middle. The CDR3 runs to 13 residues. Germline CDR1 is LGHDT and CDR2 is YNNKEL (reference sequence). The CDR3 spells CASSDFYTNEQFF. The CDR3 nucleotides are TGTGCCAGCAGCGATTTTTACACCAATGAGCAGTTCTTC.

The gene calls are TRBV5-1 and TRBJ2-5; 8 bases are shared with TRBD2. CDR1 SGHRS and CDR2 YFSETQ come from the germline V gene. Losses at the gene ends were 4 bases for V and 1 base for J; bases not matched to a gene: 3. The CDR3 consists of 14 residues. The CDR3 here is CASSLSGGQETQYF. CDR3 coding DNA: TGCGCCAGCAGCCTCAGCGGGGGCCAAGAGACCCAGTACTTC.

The rearrangement joins TRBV5-1 to TRBJ2-3, with 10 bases identical to TRBD2. Germline-derived CDR1 and CDR2 are SGHRS and YFSETQ. This CDR3 is 17 amino acids long. V shed 0 bases and J 5 bases; nucleotides not matched to a gene: 9. CDR3 nucleotide sequence: TGCGCCAGCAGCTTGGCTTACAGCGGGGGGGGCGAAGATACGCAGTATTTT. Its protein is CASSLAYSGGGEDTQYF. Full variable domain (missing parts from reference TRBV5-1 and TRBJ2-3): KAGVTQTPRYLIKTRGQQVTLSCSPISGHRSVSWYQQTPGQGLQFLFEYFSETQRNKGNFPGRFSGRQFSNSRSEMNVSTLELGDSALYLCASSLAYSGGGEDTQYFGPGTRLTVL.

This clone came up a few times. The chain is built from TRBV6-5 and TRBJ2-7; 10 nucleotides align to TRBD1. CDR1 MNHEY and CDR2 SVGAGI come from the germline V gene. The CDR3 extends over 15 amino acids. J gave up 5 bases and V 4 bases, and 8 bases lay outside the gene matches. Here the CDR3 reads CASSSTGGLVHEQYF. In DNA form, the CDR3 reads TGTGCCAGCAGTTCGACAGGGGGCCTGGTCCACGAGCAGTACTTC.

The chain is built from TRBV27 and TRBJ2-5; no reliable D call. The germline V gene encodes CDR1 MNHEY and CDR2 SMNVEV (reference sequence). V gave up 5 bases and J gave up 4 bases, with 5 bases separating them. The CDR3 length is 11 residues. In nucleotides, the CDR3 is TGTGCCAGCAGTCTAGGAGAGACCCAGTACTTC. Translated, it gives CASSLGETQYF.

This clone was seen more than once but under ten times. The CDR3 DNA follows: TGTGCCAGCAGTCTACAGGGGGCGACGTACGAGCAGTACTTC. Translation gives CASSLQGATYEQYF. The chain joins TRBV2 to TRBJ2-7, with 9 bases matching TRBD1. J gave up 4 bases and V 5 bases, and 6 bases lay outside the gene matches. The CDR3 runs 14 residues. Germline-derived CDR1 and CDR2 are SNHLY and FYNNEI.

Only a few counts were recorded for this clone. This chain links TRBV3-1 (or the pseudogene TRBV3-2) with TRBJ2-1; 10 bases map to TRBD2. The V segment lost 3 bases and the J segment 4 bases; nucleotides outside the gene matches: 6. The CDR3 loop spans 16 amino acids. Germline V gene data show CDR1 as LGHDT and CDR2 as YNNKEL (reference sequence). CDR3 sequence reads: CASSHGTSDGYNEQFF. CDR3 DNA: TGTGCCAGCAGCCACGGGACTAGCGATGGGTACAATGAGCAGTTCTTC.

This chain uses TRBV5-5 with TRBJ1-5, with D perhaps matching TRBD1 (6 bases). V was cut by 0 bases and J by 2 bases, with 6 bases left in between. Germline CDR1 is SGHKS and CDR2 is YYEKEE (reference sequence). The CDR3 contains 14 residues. CDR3 protein: CASSLAGGNQPQHF. The DNA of the CDR3 is TGTGCCAGCAGCTTGGCAGGGGGCAATCAGCCCCAGCATTTT.

The genes are TRBV7-2 and TRBJ2-7; 9 bases match TRBD1. The V gene end was trimmed by 4 bases and the J gene end by 5 bases; junction bases not matched to a gene: 6. Germline values: CDR1 SGHTA, CDR2 FQGNSA. The CDR3 is made up of 14 amino acids. As DNA, the CDR3 is TGTGCCAGCAGCTCGGGACAGGGAGCCCACGAGCAGTACTTC. Its protein is CASSSGQGAHEQYF.

The V gene is TRBV29-1, the J gene TRBJ2-7, with 7 bases that match TRBD1. This CDR3 spans 12 amino acids. Per the germline V gene, CDR1 is SQVTM and CDR2 is ANQGSEA. J lost 4 bases, V lost 7 bases, and 7 bases had no gene match. CDR3 protein: CSGGQTRYEQYF. The DNA for the CDR3 is TGCAGCGGGGGACAGACAAGATACGAGCAGTACTTC.